This T cell receptor (beta chain) emerged from a study of cytomegalovirus exposure and HLA in healthy donors (dated by TCRdb to between 2016 and 2019). About the study as a whole: An earlier analysis of approximately 600 of the donors reported more than 250 Gb of sequence data and about 100 million unique TCR beta sequences from roughly 180 million T cells. An early release that covered some 640 HLA-typed donors contained approximately 300 gigabases of sequencing data and tens of millions of unique TCR sequences. Of the 350 to 400 genotyped donors, roughly 80% fell in the genetic ancestry cluster associated with self-reported Caucasian donors. The aim of the study was to test whether cataloging public T cell receptors could identify signatures of past pathogen exposure. The study used immunosequencing to profile the T cell repertoires of approximately 640 subjects and linked those repertoires to cytomegalovirus serostatus. Along with the approximately 670-subject first cohort, a separate validation cohort of around 110 different subjects was used. To predict cytomegalovirus infection status, the study combined high-throughput TCR immunosequencing, statistical association of individual TCRs with disease status, and machine learning. A later analysis re-examined previously published TCR beta repertoires from just over 650 donors and added high-resolution HLA genotyping to investigate patterns of TCR occurrence. Rather than using new phenotypic data, the later analysis identified candidate immune exposures from TCR beta sequences and from how often those sequences occurred across donors. To decide whether each TCR beta V gene segment behaved as functional or pseudogenic, an earlier analysis of some 600 of the donors relied on high-throughput TCR beta sequencing. Donor age, sex, ethnicity and CMV serostatus were compiled together with the repertoire data. Genome-wide SNP genotypes for about 65% of the roughly 700 donors were used in a later genetic analysis, which treated that subset as a discovery cohort. Every discovery cohort repertoire had been produced on one sequencing platform. Class I and class II HLA loci were covered by the typing at four-digit resolution. Typing coverage varied by locus: about 629-640 donors for A, B, C, DRB1 and DQB1; approximately 500 for DQA1; 600 to 610 for DPA1; approximately 490 for DPB1. Roughly 5 DR-DQ haplotypes were handled as single units for association and clustering, since linkage in the cohort was strong. Across roughly 420 genotyped donors of the cohort, an average of roughly 250,000 unique TCR beta nucleotide sequences per donor were sequenced, and 15% to 20% of those sequences were non-productive.

Libraries came from the immunoSEQ multiplex PCR assay. For the multiplex PCR, a mixture combining 60 forward primers for TCR Vbeta segments and 13 reverse primers for TCR Jbeta segments was used. Amplification of the CDR3 region of rearranged TCR beta genes was performed with a multiplex PCR assay on genomic DNA. The Illumina HiSeq System was used to sequence the amplified TCR beta libraries as 87-base-pair reads. Per the original workflow: A later analysis counted approximately 84 million unique TCR beta chains across the 650 to 800 repertoires, and 10 million to 12 million of these chains were shared by at least two donors. To remove PCR and sequencing errors, raw reads were error-corrected and collapsed into unique sequences using a nearest-neighbor algorithm that merged closely related sequences. V, D and J gene segments were assigned by aligning CDR3 sequences to IMGT reference sequences. For a sequence to be retained, at least a six-nucleotide match to both a V gene segment and a J gene segment was required. Rearrangements were called productive when the CDR3 lacked stop codons and stayed in frame with V and J; all others were non-productive. CDR3 was defined according to IMGT convention as the region running from the second conserved V-encoded cysteine to the conserved J-encoded phenylalanine. Sequences without an unambiguous match to a single V gene segment were excluded from the earlier analysis of a few hundred of the donors. In an earlier analysis of a few hundred of the donors, V segments were called functional above 56.7% productive rearrangements and were called segregating when the between-donor standard deviation exceeded 5%. A statistical classification framework was developed to diagnose cytomegalovirus status using the catalog of TCR beta chain sequences. In a later analysis, V and J genes were assigned by comparing TCR nucleotide sequences against IMGT/GENE-DB human TR gene sequences. Using the TCRdist pipeline, a later analysis assigned CDR3 sequences along with most-parsimonious VDJ recombination scenarios. In a later analysis, every TCR beta chain was defined by the combination of its CDR3 amino acid sequence and its V-gene family, and reads without a unique V-gene family were dropped. In a later analysis, 450 to 600 highly shared, low-generation-probability nucleotide sequences were removed to address suspected cross-contamination and a sequencing artifact. For each public chain, a later analysis derived a clonal expansion index from normalized ranks of inferred template counts within each repertoire. A later analysis computed generation probabilities with a VDJ recombination model fitted to out-of-frame rearrangements, and checked the results against IGoR. In a later analysis, TCR-TCR, TCR-HLA and TCR-CMV co-occurrence was scored with hypergeometric tests, and a repertoire-size bias correction was applied to TCR pairs. In a later analysis, false discovery rates were estimated by permuting HLA or CMV assignments 20 times. In a later analysis, co-occurring TCRs were grouped using DBSCAN, with TCRdist sequence similarity added in when clustering inside HLA-allele-positive subsets. For co-occurrence clustering, repertoires with fewer than 30,000 or more than 120,000 public chains were excluded, along with five repertoires with anomalous nucleotide sharing. Entries here come from immuneACCESS through TCRdb and include only in-frame sequences with V and J called. Some clones fail to appear in such tables; in the studies checked, an unresolved V gene covers under half of the shortfall, and the cause of the remainder is unknown. Clonal size and the V and J genes are those of that table, whereas D and trimming came from the DNA. The sample table contains more than 150,000 clones; only one count was recorded for 70% to 90% of them. In total, the top ten clones hold approximately 2% of the sample.

General findings and caveats noted by the study authors: A later analysis found that TCR association rates varied across HLA loci, with DRB1 alleles showing the most associated TCRs and HLA-C alleles the fewest. According to a later genetic analysis, donors in an Asian-associated ancestry cluster had fewer N-insertions in productive TCRs than the approximately 700-donor mean. The study gave a list of over 150 TCR beta chains associated with cytomegalovirus. Most CMV-associated TCR beta chains appeared to be HLA-restricted in a later analysis, and the HLA associations seemed to be driven largely by CMV exposure. Specific HLA alleles were associated with 15,000 to 20,000 TCR beta sequences at a false discovery rate of 0.05 in a later analysis. A cluster of highly shared sequence variants was judged likely to represent a technical artifact of the sequencing pipeline. Sequencing depth was assumed to be roughly uniform across donors in the presence/absence analyses, though that assumption may not hold. The only immune exposure information available for the cohort was CMV serostatus. Over 15 rarely observed V segments, including chromosome 9 orphons, were excluded from the earlier analysis of about 600 of the donors because counts were too low. An earlier analysis of 587 of the donors showed that most TCR beta V segments appeared in productive rearrangements either about 87% or about 30% of the time, which broadly matched IMGT annotations. An association between a missense DCLRE1C variant and V-gene and J-gene trimming of TCR beta chains was found in a later genetic analysis and replicated in an independent cohort. It was suggested by the authors that the approach could potentially be generalized to other disease states and immunological phenotypes. In this cohort, only TCR beta chains were sequenced, and detectable features were limited by the absence of alpha or paired-chain data. A further reported finding was that TCR beta sequences accurately predicted the HLA-A and HLA-B alleles for most subjects in the first cohort. Three of the identified cytomegalovirus-associated TCR beta chains were confirmed in vitro to be specific for cytomegalovirus antigens. According to a later analysis, parvovirus B19, influenza, CMV and Epstein-Barr virus appeared linked to several top co-occurrence clusters. In a later analysis, HLA-associated TCR beta chains were found to be more clonally expanded and to have lower generation probabilities than equally common non-associated chains. Because HLA typing was missing for some donors at each locus, association tests included only the typed subset. Most TCR sequences were observed very rarely across donors, whereas some public TCRs were present in many individuals. Linkage disequilibrium might explain the correlated functional status among segregating V segments, but an unknown experimental factor could not be excluded. The classifier was reported to diagnose cytomegalovirus status with high specificity and sensitivity in both the original cohort and the validation cohort. Assigning TCR associations to individual alleles was difficult when HLA alleles, especially DR and DQ, strongly co-occurred. The 87-base-pair reads could not distinguish some IMGT-functional V segments, including TRBV6-2 and TRBV6-3, so those segments were excluded.

The cohort comprised 670 or so healthy bone marrow donors. At the time of sampling, all cohort members were nominally healthy, though unrecorded immune exposures were likely present. The donor was CMV seronegative and belonged to the group of 352 seronegative cohort members. Each donor provided a peripheral blood sample, and peripheral blood mononuclear cells were used for TCR beta sequencing. Genomic DNA was extracted from the blood cell samples with the Qiagen DNeasy Blood Extraction Kit. V sheds 5 bases and J sheds 1 base, leaving 21 bases between their ends. The CDR3 goes from the cysteine to the phenylalanine over 17 residues. Of the read, only the CDR3 DNA is kept; its 51 bases are in frame from base 1. CDR1 and CDR2 were assigned from the germline V gene as SGDLS and YYNGEE. On this clone itself: What this receptor recognizes is not known. No clone much larger than this one lies a single base away; base qualities are absent.

This clonotype was obtained from a woman aged 25 to 39 in good health and CMV-seronegative. This receptor chain uses TRBV9 and TRBJ1-1; a weak D assignment points to TRBD1 (5 bases agree). Sequenced input: PBMCs. The CDR3 amino acid sequence is: CASSDQQASVGNTEAFF. The nucleotide sequence reads TGTGCCAGCAGTGACCAACAGGCTTCGGTTGGGAACACTGAAGCTTTCTTT.